These 9 T cell receptor beta chains originate from one sample sequenced in a study of shared clonotypes between healthy human individuals. Clones were read by immunoSEQ multiplex PCR, and TCRdb kept only the in-frame ones, dropping some. The sample lists hundreds of thousands of clones, 87% occurring once. Sequenced input: memory CD8+ T cells sorted from blood. Subset indicated: CD45RO+ cells pooled with CCR7-negative TemRA cells. These receptors originate from a man younger than 30 in good health.

The table lists this clone with a count of one. The chain combines TRBV15 with TRBJ2-1, with D possibly matching TRBD1 (6 bases). Germline CDR1 reads LNHNV; CDR2 reads YYDKDF (reference sequence). The CDR3 has 17 residues. V was pared by 0 bases and J by 6 bases, with 18 bases between. CDR3 nucleotides: TGTGCCACCAGCAGAGATGATCTCCGGACAGTGCGCAATGAGCAGTTCTTC. Encoded protein: CATSRDDLRTVRNEQFF.

This clone was observed a single time. The chain couples TRBV28 to TRBJ2-3; 9 positions agree with TRBD1. The germline gives CDR1 MDHEN, CDR2 SYDVKM. J lost 4 bases, V lost 5 bases, and 7 bases had no gene match. There are 15 residues in the CDR3. CDR3 sequence: CASSNRDRAPDTQYF. In DNA form, the CDR3 reads TGTGCCAGCAGTAACCGGGACAGGGCCCCAGATACGCAGTATTTT.

V is TRBV2 and J is TRBJ1-5; D is unresolved. The CDR3 runs 16 residues. Between the trimmed V and J ends, which lost 5 bases and 3 bases, there was a span of 17 bases. The germline V gene has CDR1 SNHLY and CDR2 FYNNEI. CDR3 nucleotide sequence: TGTGCCAGCAGTTTTCCGGGTGGTGGGAACAATCAGCCCCAGCATTTT. It yields the protein CASSFPGGGNNQPQHF.

The rearrangement uses TRBV4-1 and TRBJ2-3; 7 bases map to TRBD2. V gave up 1 base and J gave up 0 bases; unmatched junction bases: 4. The germline gives CDR1 MGHRA, CDR2 YSYEKL. The CDR3 is 16 residues long. CDR3 region: CASSQGGGGSTDTQYF. Here the CDR3 DNA reads TGCGCCAGCAGCCAAGGGGGGGGAGGGAGCACAGATACGCAGTATTTT.

The rearrangement uses TRBV7-2 and TRBJ2-7; 7 nucleotides match TRBD2. Germline CDR1 is SGHTA and CDR2 is FQGNSA. The V segment lost 5 bases and the J segment 3 bases; nucleotides outside the gene matches: 4. CDR3 size: 13 residues. CDR3 region: CASSRDYGYEQYF. CDR3 coding DNA: TGTGCCAGCAGCCGGGACTACGGCTACGAGCAGTACTTC.

The chain uses TRBV13 and TRBJ1-1; 7 nucleotides line up with TRBD1. Germline V gene sequence: CDR1 PRHDT, CDR2 FYEKMQ (reference sequence). V gave up 0 bases and J gave up 3 bases; unmatched junction bases: 4. The CDR3 has 15 residues. The CDR3 sequence is CASSLGNRGYTEAFF. The CDR3 DNA reads TGTGCCAGCAGCTTAGGGAACAGGGGATACACTGAAGCTTTCTTT.

This clone was observed once. The chain joins TRBV25-1 to TRBJ1-6, with TRBD1 as a possible D gene (5 bases). Germline loops: CDR1 MGHDK, CDR2 SYGVNS. The CDR3 runs to 17 residues. V lost 0 bases and J 3 bases, leaving 12 bases between the germline ends. CDR3: CASSEYGGSIYNSPLHF. CDR3 nucleotide sequence: TGTGCCAGCAGTGAATATGGGGGATCTATCTATAATTCACCCCTCCACTTT.

J is TRBJ2-6 and V is TRBV5-6, with 8 bases that match TRBD1. The CDR3 length is 18 residues. The germline CDR1 and CDR2 sequences are SGHDT and YYEEEE. V dropped 2 bases and J dropped 0; count of bases not matched to a gene: 7. CDR3 region: CASSFGDRLSSGANVLTF. The DNA for the CDR3 is TGTGCCAGCAGCTTTGGGGACAGGCTGAGCTCTGGGGCCAACGTCCTGACTTTC.

The gene calls are TRBV7-3 and TRBJ2-3, with D perhaps matching TRBD2 (6 bases). Germline loops: CDR1 SGHTA, CDR2 FQGTGA. The CDR3 length is 13 residues. Trimming pared 5 bases from V and 6 bases from J, leaving 12 bases between. The CDR3 bases are TGTGCCAGCAGCCCCCATGGGGGGGATACGCAGTATTTT. It encodes CASSPHGGDTQYF.